The sequence of this T cell receptor beta chain was determined in a study of OX40 agonist ivuxolimab in advanced cancers. Study summary: Patients took ivuxolimab, an agonistic anti-OX40 (CD134) antibody. Antecedent anti-PD-1, anti-PD-L1 or anti-CTLA-4 therapy was permissible, with roughly 40% having received some.

Study-wide points: There were, on average, more expanded clones in CD8+ T cells than in CD4+.

Sequencing used immunoSEQ multiplex PCR; TCRdb keeps in-frame clones, though not all of them. This sample has 75,000 to 95,000 clones, with 89% found just once. As to this clone: What it recognizes is unknown.

CDR3 length: 17 residues. Trimming shortened V by 4 bases and J by 3 bases, and 19 bases separated the two germline ends. The germline V gene encodes CDR1 MRHNA and CDR2 SNTAGT. The sample here was CD4+ or CD8+ T cells sorted from blood, taken in a trial of the OX40 agonist ivuxolimab. This TCR was sampled from an adult with an advanced solid tumor such as melanoma, head and neck, liver or kidney cancer. The genes are TRBV6-4 and TRBJ1-5; TRBD1 is a possible D gene (5 bases). CDR3 bases: TGTGCCAGCAGTGGCGTGGATTGGGGCGACCTCAATCAGCCCCAGCATTTT. It translates to CASSGVDWGDLNQPQHF.